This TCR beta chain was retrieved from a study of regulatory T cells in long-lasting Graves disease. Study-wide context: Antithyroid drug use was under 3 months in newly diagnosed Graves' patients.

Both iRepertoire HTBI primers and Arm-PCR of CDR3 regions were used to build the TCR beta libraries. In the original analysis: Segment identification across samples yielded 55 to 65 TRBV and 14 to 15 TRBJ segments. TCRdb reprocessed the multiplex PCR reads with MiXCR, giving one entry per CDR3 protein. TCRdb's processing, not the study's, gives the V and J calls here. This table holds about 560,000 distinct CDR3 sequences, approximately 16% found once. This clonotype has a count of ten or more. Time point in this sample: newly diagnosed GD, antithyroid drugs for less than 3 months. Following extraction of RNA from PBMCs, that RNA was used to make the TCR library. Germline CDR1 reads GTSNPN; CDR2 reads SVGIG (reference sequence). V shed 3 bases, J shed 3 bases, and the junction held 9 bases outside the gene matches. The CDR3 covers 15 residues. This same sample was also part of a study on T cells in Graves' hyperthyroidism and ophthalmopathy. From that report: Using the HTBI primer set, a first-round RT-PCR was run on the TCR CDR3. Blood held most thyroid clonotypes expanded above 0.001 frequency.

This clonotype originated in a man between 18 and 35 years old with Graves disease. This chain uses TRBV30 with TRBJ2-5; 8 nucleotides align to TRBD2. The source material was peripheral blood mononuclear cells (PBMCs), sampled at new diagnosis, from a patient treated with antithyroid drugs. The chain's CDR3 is CAWRFEREWEETQYF. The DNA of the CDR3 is TGTGCCTGGAGGTTCGAGCGGGAGTGGGAAGAGACCCAGTACTTC.